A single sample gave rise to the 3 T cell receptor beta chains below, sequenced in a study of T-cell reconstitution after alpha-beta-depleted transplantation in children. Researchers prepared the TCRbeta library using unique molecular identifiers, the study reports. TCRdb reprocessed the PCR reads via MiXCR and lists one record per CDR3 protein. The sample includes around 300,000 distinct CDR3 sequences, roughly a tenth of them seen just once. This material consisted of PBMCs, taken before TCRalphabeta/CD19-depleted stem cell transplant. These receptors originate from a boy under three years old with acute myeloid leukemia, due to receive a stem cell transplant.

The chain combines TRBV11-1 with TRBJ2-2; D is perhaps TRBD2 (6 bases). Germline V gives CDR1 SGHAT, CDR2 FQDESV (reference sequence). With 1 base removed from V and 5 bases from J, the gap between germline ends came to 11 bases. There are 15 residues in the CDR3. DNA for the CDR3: TGTGCCAGCAGCTTAGTCGGGGGACTGACCGGGGAGCTGTTTTTT. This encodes CASSLVGGLTGELFF.

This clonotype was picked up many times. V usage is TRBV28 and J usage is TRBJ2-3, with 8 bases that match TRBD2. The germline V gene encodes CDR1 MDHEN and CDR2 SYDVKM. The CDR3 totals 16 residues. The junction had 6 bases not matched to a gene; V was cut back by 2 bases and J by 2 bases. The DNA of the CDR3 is TGTGCCAGCAGTTTAAGGCGGGAGGCCCCCACAGATACGCAGTATTTT. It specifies CASSLRREAPTDTQYF.

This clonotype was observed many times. CDR3 protein: CASSLAWAGTYEQYF. The DNA for the CDR3 is TGTGCCAGCAGCTTGGCCTGGGCAGGCACCTACGAGCAGTACTTC. This chain joins TRBV5-5 and TRBJ2-7, with D unresolved. The CDR3 consists of 15 residues. Trimming removed 0 bases from V and 2 bases from J, with 12 bases in between. The V gene's germline CDR1 is SGHKS and CDR2 YYEKEE (reference sequence).